This TCR beta chain was profiled in a study of tumor T cells in aggressive B-cell lymphoma. This CDR3 region has 12 residues. Deletions cut 5 bases from V and 6 bases from J, with 9 bases between. Germline V gene lookup returns CDR1 WSHSY and CDR2 SAAADI. Method: immunoSEQ multiplex PCR; TCRdb's copy keeps in-frame clones and lacks some. The table has a few thousand clones, about 80% seen once. Input material: tumor tissue. This TCR derives from an adult with diffuse large B cell lymphoma. V and J are TRBV10-2 and TRBJ2-3, with a possible D match to TRBD2 (6 bases). For the CDR3, the DNA is TGCGCCAGCAGTCCTACTAGCGATACGCAGTATTTT. Its translation: CASSPTSDTQYF.